The 14 T cell receptor beta chains reported below all come from one sample, sequenced in a study of cytomegalovirus exposure and HLA in healthy donors. In the PCR, 60 Vbeta and 13 Jbeta primers were used. Repertoires were generated with immunoSEQ multiplex PCR, while TCRdb's copy carries only in-frame clones and drops some. This table holds some 180,000 clones, approximately 73% found once. The sample was PBMCs. These receptors were taken from a woman aged 30 to 39 in good health and CMV-seropositive.

The chain uses TRBV6-1 and TRBJ1-2; 7 nucleotides line up with TRBD1. CDR3 size: 14 residues. In germline, CDR1 is MNHNS, CDR2 SASEGT. J lost 3 bases, V lost 5 bases, and 6 bases had no gene match. The CDR3 DNA is TGTGCCAGCAGTCCCCGGACAGGAGACTATGGCTACACCTTC. It specifies CASSPRTGDYGYTF.

This rearrangement joins TRBV4-1 to TRBJ1-6; D is perhaps TRBD1 (6 bases). The germline V gene encodes CDR1 MGHRA and CDR2 YSYEKL. Trimming shortened V by 3 bases and J by 0 bases, and 9 bases separated the two germline ends. CDR3 length: 16 amino acids. CDR3 amino acids: CASSQDRSSYNSPLHF. The DNA for the CDR3 is TGCGCCAGCAGCCAGGACAGAAGCTCCTATAATTCACCCCTCCACTTT.

Worth noting for this clone: Mismatch with germline at one junction end may stem from a read error. The chain carries TRBV7-2 and TRBJ1-1; no clear D. The CDR3 sequence is 13 residues long. Germline V gene data show CDR1 as SGHTA and CDR2 as FQGNSA. The CDR3, as DNA: TGTGCCAGCAGCTTAGCGGCAAGGACTGAAGTTTTCTTT. It encodes CASSLAARTEVFF.

Turning to this clone: This same CDR3 is encoded by further DNA sequences in the sample. The chain couples TRBV11-2 to TRBJ1-4; 9 bases match TRBD1. The CDR3 is made up of 17 amino acids. Germline V gene sequence: CDR1 SGHAT, CDR2 FQNNGV. V dropped 5 bases and J dropped 2; count of bases not matched to a gene: 9. CDR3 in DNA: TGTGCCAGCAGCCGCACCGGGACAGGGCTCACTAATGAAAAACTGTTTTTT. Translating gives CASSRTGTGLTNEKLFF.

This chain joins TRBV19 and TRBJ2-5, with TRBD1 identical over 7 bases. The last part of the DNA fits TRBJ2-7 better; the J call may be wrong. CDR3 length equals 13 residues. In germline, CDR1 is LNHDA, CDR2 SQIVND (reference sequence). The CDR3 DNA sequence: TGTGCCAGTTCAGAGACAGGGCATTACGAGCAGTACTTC. Protein sequence: CASSETGHYEQYF.

The genes are TRBV14 and TRBJ1-2, with a weak D call TRBD1 (6 bases). The CDR3 is made up of 13 amino acids. Trimming left V 0 bases short and J 8 bases short, with 10 bases between. Germline CDR1 reads SGHDN; CDR2 reads FVKESK. The DNA for the CDR3 is TGTGCCAGCAGCCAAGATCCTGGGGGCGGCTACACCTTC. The encoded protein is CASSQDPGGGYTF.

The CDR3 reads CASSSGGSGGIAKNIQYF. DNA for the CDR3: TGTGCCAGCAGTTCCGGGGGGAGCGGGGGGATAGCCAAAAACATTCAGTACTTC. The rearrangement joins TRBV28 to TRBJ2-4, with 9 bases lining up with TRBD2. The CDR3 has 18 residues. Per the germline V gene, CDR1 is MDHEN and CDR2 is SYDVKM. V was pared by 4 bases and J by 0 bases, with 10 bases of the junction left unmatched.

The chain carries TRBV10-3 and TRBJ2-1; D is unresolved. Trimming removed 10 bases at V and 3 bases at J, with 16 bases between. The germline V gene has CDR1 ENHRY and CDR2 SYGVKD. The length of the CDR3 is 14 residues. CDR3 sequence: CATQSQALYNEQFF. DNA for the CDR3: TGTGCCACCCAATCTCAGGCGCTCTACAATGAGCAGTTCTTC.

This chain connects TRBV29-1 to TRBJ2-7, with 9 positions matching TRBD1. This CDR3 comprises 12 residues. Germline CDR1 is SQVTM and CDR2 is ANQGSEA. With V trimmed by 5 bases and J by 4 bases, 3 bases remained unmatched. The CDR3 sequence: CSVLTGGYEQYF. The CDR3 coding sequence is TGCAGCGTTCTGACAGGGGGTTACGAGCAGTACTTC.

The rearrangement links TRBV28 to TRBJ1-5; D remains ambiguous. The length of the CDR3 is 15 residues. Deletions cut 5 bases from V and 6 bases from J, with 17 bases between. Per germline, CDR1 MDHEN and CDR2 SYDVKM. CDR3 protein: CASSPSTGRTQPQHF. CDR3 in DNA: TGTGCCAGCAGTCCTTCGACTGGGAGGACTCAGCCCCAGCATTTT. Together with reference TRBV28 and TRBJ1-5, the CDR3 gives the full variable domain: DVKVTQSSRYLVKRTGEKVFLECVQDMDHENMFWYRQDPGLGLRLIYFSYDVKMKEKGDIPEGYSVSREKKERFSLILESASTNQTSMYLCASSPSTGRTQPQHFGDGTRLSIL.

This clone has more than one count but fewer than ten. This chain uses TRBV5-6 with TRBJ2-7; 9 bases line up with TRBD1. There are 13 residues in the CDR3. With V trimmed by 4 bases and J by 2 bases, 1 base remained unmatched. The germline V gene has CDR1 SGHDT and CDR2 YYEEEE. CDR3 bases: TGTGCCAGCAGCACAGGGGGCGCCTACGAGCAGTACTTC. It yields the protein CASSTGGAYEQYF. Filled out from reference TRBV5-6 and TRBJ2-7, the complete variable domain reads DAGVTQSPTHLIKTRGQQVTLRCSPKSGHDTVSWYQQALGQGPQFIFQYYEEEERQRGNFPDRFSGHQFPNYSSELNVNALLLGDSALYLCASSTGGAYEQYFGPGTRLTVT.

The J gene is TRBJ2-3, the V gene TRBV7-9, with D maybe TRBD1 (6 bases). This CDR3 is built from 16 residues. Trimming cost V 5 bases and J 3 bases, with 18 bases left between them. Germline CDR1 reads SEHNR; CDR2 reads FQNEAQ (reference sequence). CDR3 region: CASSTGTYRGTDTQYF. For the CDR3, the DNA is TGTGCCAGCAGCACCGGGACATACAGAGGAACAGATACGCAGTATTTT.

The rearrangement joins TRBV25-1 to TRBJ2-2; 9 bases agree with TRBD1. This CDR3 contains 17 residues. Germline V gene data show CDR1 as MGHDK and CDR2 as SYGVNS. The V and J ends lost 3 bases and 1 base, in that order; junction bases with no gene match: 6. CDR3 amino acids: CASSDTPGQGNTGELFF. CDR3 DNA: TGTGCCAGCAGTGACACTCCGGGACAGGGGAACACCGGGGAGCTGTTTTTT. Combining the CDR3 with reference TRBV25-1 and TRBJ2-2 gives the whole variable domain EADIYQTPRYLVIGTGKKITLECSQTMGHDKMYWYQQDPGMELHLIHYSYGVNSTEKGDLSSESTVSRIRTEHFPLTLESARPSHTSQYLCASSDTPGQGNTGELFFGEGSRLTVL.

This clone appeared once. The chain employs TRBV4-1 and TRBJ1-4; no firm D call. V was cut by 1 base and J by 3 bases, with 12 bases left in between. CDR3 length: 16 residues. Germline values: CDR1 MGHRA, CDR2 YSYEKL. The DNA for the CDR3 is TGCGCCAGCAGCCAAGTGGCGGGTTCAGCTAATGAAAAACTGTTTTTT. Translated, it gives CASSQVAGSANEKLFF.